This T cell receptor beta chain appears in the sequencing data of a study of beta chain features in type 1 diabetes. The study, taken as a whole, reports: A pattern of fewer insertions and more deletions at VDJ junctions was seen in type 1 diabetes patients. All four CD4+ subsets of Type 1 diabetes patients contained TCRB CDR3s that were moderately but significantly shorter.

This clone appeared a few times. The antigen remains undetermined. CDR3 size: 14 residues. Germline V gene data show CDR1 as PRHDT and CDR2 as FYEKMQ (reference sequence). The germline V and J ends were trimmed by 3 bases and 5 bases, with 14 bases remaining between them. The investigators reverse transcribed all of the isolated RNA, so they sequenced expressed TCRB transcripts. Libraries were prepared by immunoSEQ multiplex PCR; TCRdb keeps only in-frame clonotypes and omits some of them. Of 300,000 to 450,000 clones in the sample, roughly a fifth were seen once. The sequenced material came from naive CD4+ T cells from blood. This TCR was sampled from a woman younger than 30 in good health. The chain joins TRBV13 to TRBJ2-7, with a tentative D call TRBD2 (5 bases). CDR3 residues: CASSFRGSLDEQYF. The CDR3 DNA follows: TGTGCCAGCAGCTTTCGGGGATCCCTGGACGAGCAGTACTTC.